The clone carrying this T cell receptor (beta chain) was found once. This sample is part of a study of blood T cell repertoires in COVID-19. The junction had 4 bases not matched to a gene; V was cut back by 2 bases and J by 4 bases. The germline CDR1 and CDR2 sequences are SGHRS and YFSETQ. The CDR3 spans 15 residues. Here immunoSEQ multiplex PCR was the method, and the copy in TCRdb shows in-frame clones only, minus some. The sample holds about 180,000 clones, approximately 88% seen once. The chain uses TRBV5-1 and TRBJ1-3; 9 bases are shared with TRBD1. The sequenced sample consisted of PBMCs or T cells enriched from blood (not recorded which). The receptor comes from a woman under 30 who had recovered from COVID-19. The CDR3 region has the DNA TGCGCCAGCAGCTTCTCCACAGGGGGCGGAAACACCATATATTTT. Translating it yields CASSFSTGGGNTIYF. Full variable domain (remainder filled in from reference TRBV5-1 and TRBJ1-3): KAGVTQTPRYLIKTRGQQVTLSCSPISGHRSVSWYQQTPGQGLQFLFEYFSETQRNKGNFPGRFSGRQFSNSRSEMNVSTLELGDSALYLCASSFSTGGGNTIYFGEGSWLTVV.